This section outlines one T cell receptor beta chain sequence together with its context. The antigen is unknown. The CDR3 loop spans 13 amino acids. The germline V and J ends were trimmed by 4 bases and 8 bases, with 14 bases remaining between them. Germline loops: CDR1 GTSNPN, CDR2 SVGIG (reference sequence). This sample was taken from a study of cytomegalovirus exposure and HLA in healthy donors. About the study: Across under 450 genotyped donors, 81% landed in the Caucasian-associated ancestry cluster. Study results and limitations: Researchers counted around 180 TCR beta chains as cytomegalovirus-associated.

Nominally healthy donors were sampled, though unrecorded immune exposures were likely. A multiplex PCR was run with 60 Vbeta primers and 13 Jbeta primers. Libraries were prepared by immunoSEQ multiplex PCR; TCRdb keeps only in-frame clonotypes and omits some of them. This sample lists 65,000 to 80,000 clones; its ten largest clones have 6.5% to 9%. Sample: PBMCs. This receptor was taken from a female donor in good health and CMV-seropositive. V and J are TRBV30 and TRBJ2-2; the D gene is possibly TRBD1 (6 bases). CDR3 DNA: TGTGCCTGGACCCCGGCAGGGGCTGGGGAGCTGTTTTTT. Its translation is CAWTPAGAGELFF.